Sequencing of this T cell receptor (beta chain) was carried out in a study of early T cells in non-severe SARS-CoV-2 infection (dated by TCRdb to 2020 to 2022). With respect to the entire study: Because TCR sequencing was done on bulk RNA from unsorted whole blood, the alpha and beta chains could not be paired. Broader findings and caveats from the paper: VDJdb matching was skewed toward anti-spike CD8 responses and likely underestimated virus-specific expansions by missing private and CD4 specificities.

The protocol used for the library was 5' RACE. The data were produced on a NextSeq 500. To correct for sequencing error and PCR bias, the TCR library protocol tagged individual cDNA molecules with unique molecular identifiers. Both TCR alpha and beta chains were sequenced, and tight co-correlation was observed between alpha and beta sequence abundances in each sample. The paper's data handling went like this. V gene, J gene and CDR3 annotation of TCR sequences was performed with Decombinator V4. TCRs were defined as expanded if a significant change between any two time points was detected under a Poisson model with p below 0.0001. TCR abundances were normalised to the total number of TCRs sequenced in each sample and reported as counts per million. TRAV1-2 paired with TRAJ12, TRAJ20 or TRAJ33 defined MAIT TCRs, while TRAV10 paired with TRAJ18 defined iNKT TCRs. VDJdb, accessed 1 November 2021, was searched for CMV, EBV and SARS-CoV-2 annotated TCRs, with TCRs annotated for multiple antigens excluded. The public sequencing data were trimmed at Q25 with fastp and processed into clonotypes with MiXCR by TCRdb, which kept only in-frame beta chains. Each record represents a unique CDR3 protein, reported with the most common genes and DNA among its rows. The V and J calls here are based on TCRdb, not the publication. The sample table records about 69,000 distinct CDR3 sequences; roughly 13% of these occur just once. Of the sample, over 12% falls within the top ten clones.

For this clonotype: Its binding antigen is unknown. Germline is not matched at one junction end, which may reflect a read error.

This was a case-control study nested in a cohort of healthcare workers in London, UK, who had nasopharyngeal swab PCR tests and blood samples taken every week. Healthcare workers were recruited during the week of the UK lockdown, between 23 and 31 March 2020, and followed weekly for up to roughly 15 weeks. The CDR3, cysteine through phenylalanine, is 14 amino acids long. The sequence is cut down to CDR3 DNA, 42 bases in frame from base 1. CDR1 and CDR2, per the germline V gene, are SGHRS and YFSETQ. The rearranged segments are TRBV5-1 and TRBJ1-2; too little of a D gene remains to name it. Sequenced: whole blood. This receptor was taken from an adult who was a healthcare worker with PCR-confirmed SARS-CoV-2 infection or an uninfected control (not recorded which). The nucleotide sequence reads TGCACCAGCAGCTCCTACGGACGGAACTATGGCTACACCTTC. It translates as CTSSSYGRNYGYTF.